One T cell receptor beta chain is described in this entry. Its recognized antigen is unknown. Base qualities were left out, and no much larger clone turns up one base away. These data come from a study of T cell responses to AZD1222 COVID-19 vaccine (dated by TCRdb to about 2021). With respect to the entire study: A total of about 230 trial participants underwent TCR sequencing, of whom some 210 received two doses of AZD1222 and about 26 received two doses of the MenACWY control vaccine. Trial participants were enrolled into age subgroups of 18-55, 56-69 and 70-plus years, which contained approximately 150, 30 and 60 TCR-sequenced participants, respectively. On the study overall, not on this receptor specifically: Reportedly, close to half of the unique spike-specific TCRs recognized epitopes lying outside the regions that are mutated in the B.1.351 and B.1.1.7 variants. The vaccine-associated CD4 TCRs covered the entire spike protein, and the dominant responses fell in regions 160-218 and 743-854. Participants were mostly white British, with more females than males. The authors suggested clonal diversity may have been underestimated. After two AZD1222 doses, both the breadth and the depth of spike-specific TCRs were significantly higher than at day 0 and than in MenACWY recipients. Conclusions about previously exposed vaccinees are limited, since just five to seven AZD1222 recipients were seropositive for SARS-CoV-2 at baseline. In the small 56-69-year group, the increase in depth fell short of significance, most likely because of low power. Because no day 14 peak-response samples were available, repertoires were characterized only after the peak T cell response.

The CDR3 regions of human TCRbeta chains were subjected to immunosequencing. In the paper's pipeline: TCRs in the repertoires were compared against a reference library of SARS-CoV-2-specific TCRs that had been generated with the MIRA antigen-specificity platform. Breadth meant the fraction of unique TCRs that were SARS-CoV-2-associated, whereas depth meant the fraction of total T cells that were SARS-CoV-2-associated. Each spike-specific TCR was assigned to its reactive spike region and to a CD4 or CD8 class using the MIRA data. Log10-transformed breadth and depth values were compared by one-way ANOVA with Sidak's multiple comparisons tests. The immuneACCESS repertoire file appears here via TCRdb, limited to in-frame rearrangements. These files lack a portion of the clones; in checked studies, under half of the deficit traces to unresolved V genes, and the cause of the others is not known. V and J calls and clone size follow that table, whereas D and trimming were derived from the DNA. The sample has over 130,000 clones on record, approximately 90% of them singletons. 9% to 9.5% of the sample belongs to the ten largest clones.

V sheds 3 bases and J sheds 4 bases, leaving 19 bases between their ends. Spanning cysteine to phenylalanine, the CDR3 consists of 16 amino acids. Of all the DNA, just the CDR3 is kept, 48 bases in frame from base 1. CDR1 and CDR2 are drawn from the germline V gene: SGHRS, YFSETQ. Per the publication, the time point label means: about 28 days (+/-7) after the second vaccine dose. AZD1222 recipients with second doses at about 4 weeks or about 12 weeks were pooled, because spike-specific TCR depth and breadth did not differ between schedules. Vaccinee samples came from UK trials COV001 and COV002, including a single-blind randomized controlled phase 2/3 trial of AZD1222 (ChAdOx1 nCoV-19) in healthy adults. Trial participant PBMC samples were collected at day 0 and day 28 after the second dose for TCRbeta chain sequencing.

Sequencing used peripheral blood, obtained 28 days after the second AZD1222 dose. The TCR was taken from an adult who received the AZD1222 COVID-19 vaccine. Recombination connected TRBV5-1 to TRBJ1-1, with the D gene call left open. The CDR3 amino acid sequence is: CASSSDGVGGGTEAFF. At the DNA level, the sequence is TGCGCCAGCAGCTCCGACGGGGTGGGAGGTGGCACTGAAGCTTTCTTT.